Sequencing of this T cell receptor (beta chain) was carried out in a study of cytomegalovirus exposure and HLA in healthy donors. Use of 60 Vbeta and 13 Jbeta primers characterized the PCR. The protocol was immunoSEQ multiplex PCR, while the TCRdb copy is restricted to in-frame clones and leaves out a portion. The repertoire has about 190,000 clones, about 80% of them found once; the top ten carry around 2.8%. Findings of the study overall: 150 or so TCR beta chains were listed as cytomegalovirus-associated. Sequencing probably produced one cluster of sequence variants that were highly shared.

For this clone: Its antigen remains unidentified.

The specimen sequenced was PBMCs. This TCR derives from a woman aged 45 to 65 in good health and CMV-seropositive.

The CDR3 nucleotides read TGTGCCAGCAGTAGGGGACAGACCTACAATGAGCAGTTCTTC. This gives the protein CASSRGQTYNEQFF. This chain links TRBV6-5 with TRBJ2-1; 7 bases agree with TRBD1. Germline CDR1 reads MNHEY; CDR2 reads SVGAGI. J lost 2 bases, V lost 5 bases, and 3 bases had no gene match. The CDR3 runs to 14 residues.